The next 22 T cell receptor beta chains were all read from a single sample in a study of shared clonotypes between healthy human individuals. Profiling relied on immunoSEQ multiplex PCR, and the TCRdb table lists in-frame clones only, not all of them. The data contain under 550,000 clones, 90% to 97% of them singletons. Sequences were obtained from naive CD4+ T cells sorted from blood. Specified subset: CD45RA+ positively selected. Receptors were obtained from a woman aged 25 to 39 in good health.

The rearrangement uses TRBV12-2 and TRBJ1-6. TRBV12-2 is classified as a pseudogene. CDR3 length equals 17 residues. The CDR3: CASRFRPARDYNSPLHF. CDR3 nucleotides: TGTGCAAGTCGCTTCAGACCCGCCCGTGATTATAATTCACCCCTCCACTTT.

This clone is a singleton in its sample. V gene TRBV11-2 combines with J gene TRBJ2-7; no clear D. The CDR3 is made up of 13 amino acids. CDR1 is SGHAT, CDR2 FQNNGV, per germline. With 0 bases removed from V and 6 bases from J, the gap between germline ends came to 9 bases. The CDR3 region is CASSLEGRSEQYF. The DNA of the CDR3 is TGTGCCAGCAGCTTAGAAGGACGGAGCGAGCAGTACTTC.

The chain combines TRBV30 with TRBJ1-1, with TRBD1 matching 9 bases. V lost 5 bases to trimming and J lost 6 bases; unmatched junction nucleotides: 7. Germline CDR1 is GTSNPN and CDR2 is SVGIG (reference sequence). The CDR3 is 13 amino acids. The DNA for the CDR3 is TGTGCCTGGGAGGACAGGGGAAAGTCTGAAGCTTTCTTT. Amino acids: CAWEDRGKSEAFF. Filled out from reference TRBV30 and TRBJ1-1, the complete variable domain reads SQTIHQWPATLVQPVGSPLSLECTVEGTSNPNLYWYRQAAGRGLQLLFYSVGIGQISSEVPQNLSASRPQDRQFILSSKKLLLSDSGFYLCAWEDRGKSEAFFGQGTRLTVV.

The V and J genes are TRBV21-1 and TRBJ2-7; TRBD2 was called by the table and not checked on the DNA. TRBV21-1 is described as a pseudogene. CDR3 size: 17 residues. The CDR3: CASSSPGPLKERHEQYF. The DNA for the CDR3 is TGTGCCAGCAGCTCCCCGGGTCCCCTCAAAGAGAGACACGAGCAGTACTTC.

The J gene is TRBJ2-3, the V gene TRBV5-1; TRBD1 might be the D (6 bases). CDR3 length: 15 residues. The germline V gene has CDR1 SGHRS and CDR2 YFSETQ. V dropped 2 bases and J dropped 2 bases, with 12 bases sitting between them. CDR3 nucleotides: TGCGCCAGCAGCTTCCAGGGGCGCGTCACAGATACGCAGTATTTT. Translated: CASSFQGRVTDTQYF.

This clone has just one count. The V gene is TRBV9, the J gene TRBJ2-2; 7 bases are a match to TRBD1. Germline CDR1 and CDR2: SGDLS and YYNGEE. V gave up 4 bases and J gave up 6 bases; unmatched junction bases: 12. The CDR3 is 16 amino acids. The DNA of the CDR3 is TGTGCCAGCAGCTCTCAGACAGGGCTGAGGGCCGGGGAGCTGTTTTTT. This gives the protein CASSSQTGLRAGELFF.

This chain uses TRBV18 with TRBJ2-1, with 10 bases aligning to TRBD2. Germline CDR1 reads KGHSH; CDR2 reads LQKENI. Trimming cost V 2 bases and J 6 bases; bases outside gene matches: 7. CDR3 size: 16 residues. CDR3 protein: CASSPWGLAGVNEQFF. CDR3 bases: TGTGCCAGCTCACCATGGGGGCTAGCGGGAGTCAATGAGCAGTTCTTC.

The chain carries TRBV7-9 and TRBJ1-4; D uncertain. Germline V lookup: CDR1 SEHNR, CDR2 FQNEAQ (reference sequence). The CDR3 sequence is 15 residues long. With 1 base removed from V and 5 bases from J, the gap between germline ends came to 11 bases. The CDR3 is CASSLGEGRNEKLFF. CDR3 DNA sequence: TGTGCCAGCAGCTTAGGCGAAGGCAGAAATGAAAAACTGTTTTTT.

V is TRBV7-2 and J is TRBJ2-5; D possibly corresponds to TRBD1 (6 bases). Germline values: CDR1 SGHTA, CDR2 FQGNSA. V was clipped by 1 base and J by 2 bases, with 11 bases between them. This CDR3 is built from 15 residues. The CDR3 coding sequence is TGTGCCAGCAGCTTAGTATCCAGGGGACAAGAGACCCAGTACTTC. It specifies CASSLVSRGQETQYF.

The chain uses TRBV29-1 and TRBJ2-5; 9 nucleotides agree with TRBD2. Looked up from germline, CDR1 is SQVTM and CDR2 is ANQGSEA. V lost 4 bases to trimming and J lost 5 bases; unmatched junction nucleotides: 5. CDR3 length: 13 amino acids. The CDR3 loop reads CSVGSGRSETQYF. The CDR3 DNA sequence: TGCAGCGTTGGGAGCGGGAGGTCTGAGACCCAGTACTTC.

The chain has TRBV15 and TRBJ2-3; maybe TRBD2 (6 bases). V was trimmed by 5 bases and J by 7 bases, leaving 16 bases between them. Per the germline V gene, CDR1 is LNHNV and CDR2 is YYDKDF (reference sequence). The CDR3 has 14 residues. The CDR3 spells CATSLGGGTNTQYF. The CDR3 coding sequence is TGTGCCACCAGCCTCGGGGGTGGAACTAATACGCAGTATTTT.

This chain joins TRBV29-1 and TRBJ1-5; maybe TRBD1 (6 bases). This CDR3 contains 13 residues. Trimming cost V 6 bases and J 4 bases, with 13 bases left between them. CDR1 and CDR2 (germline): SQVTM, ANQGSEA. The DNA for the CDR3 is TGCAGCGTGGCTGGGGGGCTAAATCAGCCCCAGCATTTT. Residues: CSVAGGLNQPQHF.

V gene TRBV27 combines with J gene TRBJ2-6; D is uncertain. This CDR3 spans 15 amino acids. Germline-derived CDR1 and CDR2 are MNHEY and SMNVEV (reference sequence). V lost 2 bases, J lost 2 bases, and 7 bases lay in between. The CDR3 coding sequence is TGTGCCAGCAGTTTAAGGTCAACTGGGGCCAACGTCCTGACTTTC. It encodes CASSLRSTGANVLTF.

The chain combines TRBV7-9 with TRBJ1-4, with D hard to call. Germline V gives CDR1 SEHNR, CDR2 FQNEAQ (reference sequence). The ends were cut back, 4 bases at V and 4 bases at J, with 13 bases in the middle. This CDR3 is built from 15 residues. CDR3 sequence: CASSSGRELNEKLFF. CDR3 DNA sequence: TGTGCCAGCAGCTCTGGACGGGAACTTAATGAAAAACTGTTTTTT.

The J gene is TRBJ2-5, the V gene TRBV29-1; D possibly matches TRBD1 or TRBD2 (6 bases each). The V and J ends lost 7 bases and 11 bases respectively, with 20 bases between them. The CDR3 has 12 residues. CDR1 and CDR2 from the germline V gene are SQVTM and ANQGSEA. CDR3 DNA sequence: TGCAGCGCAGGAGAACAGGGTCGGGAGCAGTACTTC. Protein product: CSAGEQGREQYF.

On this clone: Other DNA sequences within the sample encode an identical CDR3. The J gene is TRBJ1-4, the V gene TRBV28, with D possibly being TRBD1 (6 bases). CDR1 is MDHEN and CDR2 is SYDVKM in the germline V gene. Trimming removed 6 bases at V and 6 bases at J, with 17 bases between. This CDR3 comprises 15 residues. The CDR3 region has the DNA TGTGCCAGCAGCTTAGGGGCAGAGGGGGATGAAAAACTGTTTTTT. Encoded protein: CASSLGAEGDEKLFF.

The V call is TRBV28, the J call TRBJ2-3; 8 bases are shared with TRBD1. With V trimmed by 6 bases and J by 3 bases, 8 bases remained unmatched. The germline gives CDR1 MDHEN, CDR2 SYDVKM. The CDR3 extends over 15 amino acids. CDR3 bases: TGTGCCAGCAGATTCCAGGGGGCCAATACAGATACGCAGTATTTT. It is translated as CASRFQGANTDTQYF. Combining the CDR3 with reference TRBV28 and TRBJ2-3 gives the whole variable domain DVKVTQSSRYLVKRTGEKVFLECVQDMDHENMFWYRQDPGLGLRLIYFSYDVKMKEKGDIPEGYSVSREKKERFSLILESASTNQTSMYLCASRFQGANTDTQYFGPGTRLTVL.

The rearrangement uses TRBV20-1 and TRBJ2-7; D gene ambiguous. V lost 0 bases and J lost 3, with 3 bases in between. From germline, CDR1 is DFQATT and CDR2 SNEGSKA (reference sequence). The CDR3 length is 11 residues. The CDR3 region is CSAREDYEQYF. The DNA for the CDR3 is TGCAGTGCTAGAGAGGACTACGAGCAGTACTTC.

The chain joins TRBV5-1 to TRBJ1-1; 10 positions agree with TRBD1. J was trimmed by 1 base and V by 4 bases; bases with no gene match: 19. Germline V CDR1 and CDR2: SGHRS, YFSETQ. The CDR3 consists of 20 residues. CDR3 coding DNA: TGCGCCAGCAGCCCACGGGACAGGGGAGGATTCGGGTCGCCGAACACTGAAGCTTTCTTT. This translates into CASSPRDRGGFGSPNTEAFF.

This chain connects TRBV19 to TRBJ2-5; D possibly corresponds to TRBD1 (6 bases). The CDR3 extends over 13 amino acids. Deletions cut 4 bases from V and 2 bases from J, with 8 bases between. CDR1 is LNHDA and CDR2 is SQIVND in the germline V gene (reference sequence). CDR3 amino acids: CASSTGQQETQYF. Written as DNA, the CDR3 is TGTGCCAGTAGTACGGGACAACAAGAGACCCAGTACTTC.

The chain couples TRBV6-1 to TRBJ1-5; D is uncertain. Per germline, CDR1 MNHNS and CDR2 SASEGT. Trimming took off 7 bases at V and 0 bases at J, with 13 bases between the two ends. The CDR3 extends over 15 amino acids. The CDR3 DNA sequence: TGTGCCAGCACTCTGGGAGGGTATAGCAATCAGCCCCAGCATTTT. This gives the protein CASTLGGYSNQPQHF.

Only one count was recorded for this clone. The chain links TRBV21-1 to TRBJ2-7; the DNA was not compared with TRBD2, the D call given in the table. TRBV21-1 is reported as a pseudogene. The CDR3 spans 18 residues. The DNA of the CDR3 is TGTGCCAGCAGCAACGGGACTAGCGGGAAGGGGTCGGGGTGCGAGCAGTACTTC. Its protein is CASSNGTSGKGSGCEQYF.